The count of the clone carrying this T cell receptor beta chain is one. This CDR3 has 16 residues. Germline lookup yields CDR1 MDHEN and CDR2 SYDVKM. Trimming at V came to 0 bases and at J to 6 bases, leaving 7 bases not matched to a gene. This entry is derived from a study of OX40 agonist ivuxolimab in advanced cancers. Study information: With a range of 23 to 79, age averaged roughly 60 years, and 75% to 90% were male.

Profiled with immunoSEQ multiplex PCR; TCRdb holds only in-frame clones, not every one. In the table there are about 39,000 clones, approximately 90% of which are singletons. The J gene is TRBJ2-3, the V gene TRBV28; 9 bases are shared with TRBD2. This TCR derives from an adult with an advanced solid tumor such as melanoma, head and neck, liver or kidney cancer. Material: CD4+ or CD8+ T cells sorted from blood, obtained in a trial of the OX40 agonist ivuxolimab. CDR3 region: CASSLWAGGREDTQYF. The CDR3 bases are TGTGCCAGCAGTTTATGGGCAGGCGGGAGGGAGGATACGCAGTATTTT.